The 21 T cell receptor beta chains below were found in one sample sequenced in a study of T cell repertoires in cytomegalovirus infection (dated by TCRdb to the late 2010s). In light of the paper, this sample's treatment or condition label describes: in vitro stimulation with specific CMV peptide epitopes to enrich CMV-specific T cells. The data were produced on an Illumina HiSeq 1500. TCRdb reprocessing: public reads trimmed at Q25 with fastp, clones called with MiXCR, in-frame beta chains kept. Entries are consolidated by CDR3 protein sequence, retaining the most common genes and DNA. Within this sample are 750,000 to 950,000 distinct CDR3 sequences, with approximately 32% of them counted one time only. The ten largest clones represent around 13% of the sample. These receptors are not linked to any known antigen. The sample here was cultured CD8+ T cells from PBMCs, taken from culture after CMV antigen stimulation. These receptors were obtained from a human donor in good health (CMV status not recorded). Some clones in this sample may be carry-over from other donors' samples.

The V and J genes are TRBV2 and TRBJ2-2, with a possible D match to TRBD1 (5 bases). Germline V lookup: CDR1 SNHLY, CDR2 FYNNEI. The length of the CDR3 is 16 residues. V was trimmed by 7 bases and J by 1 base, leaving 16 bases between them. The CDR3 protein is CASTRKFQGNTGELFF. DNA of the CDR3: TGTGCCAGCACCAGAAAATTTCAGGGGAACACCGGGGAGCTGTTTTTT.

In DNA, the CDR3 is TGTGCCAGCAGGACAGGGAACGGGGCCAACGTCCTGACTTTC. Translation gives CASRTGNGANVLTF. This chain joins TRBV7-9 and TRBJ2-6; TRBD1 matches at 7 bases. CDR1 is SEHNR, CDR2 FQNEAQ, per germline (reference sequence). The J segment lost 4 bases and the V segment lost 6 bases, leaving 3 bases of the junction unmatched. This CDR3 is built from 14 residues.

This sequence joins TRBV28 and TRBJ1-2; TRBD1 aligns across 7 bases. Looked up from germline, CDR1 is MDHEN and CDR2 is SYDVKM. The J segment lost 4 bases and the V segment lost 7 bases, leaving 15 bases of the junction unmatched. CDR3 length: 16 amino acids. The CDR3 coding sequence is TGTGCCAGCAACCGCCCGAGGGACAGAAGCTCCTATGGCTACACCTTC. It yields the protein CASNRPRDRSSYGYTF.

The CDR3 DNA is TGTGCCAGCAGTTTGGGACTTGCATCCTACGAGCAGTACTTC. The encoded protein is CASSLGLASYEQYF. The rearrangement joins TRBV6-5 to TRBJ2-7; D might be TRBD2 (6 bases). V was clipped by 4 bases and J by 1 base, with 11 bases between them. The CDR3 length is 14 residues. Germline assignment: CDR1 MNHEY and CDR2 SVGAGI.

The rearrangement links TRBV27 to TRBJ2-2; tentative D call: TRBD1 (5 bases). Germline CDR1 is MNHEY and CDR2 is SMNVEV (reference sequence). Trimming removed 5 bases from V and 0 bases from J, with 16 bases in between. This CDR3 is built from 17 residues. CDR3 in DNA: TGTGCCAGCAGTCCTTATGACAGTCAAACGAACACCGGGGAGCTGTTTTTT. Protein: CASSPYDSQTNTGELFF.

V is TRBV27 and J is TRBJ1-5; D might be TRBD1 (6 bases). V lost 3 bases and J 0 bases, leaving 12 bases between the germline ends. Looked up from germline, CDR1 is MNHEY and CDR2 is SMNVEV (reference sequence). This CDR3 contains 16 residues. The CDR3 sequence: CASSFQGPYSNQPQHF. The DNA for the CDR3 is TGTGCCAGCAGTTTTCAGGGGCCATATAGCAATCAGCCCCAGCATTTT.

This clonotype was observed a handful of times. The chain has TRBV12-3 or TRBV12-4 and TRBJ1-5; TRBD1 matches at 9 bases. The CDR3 has 21 amino acids. The V gene end was trimmed by 6 bases and the J gene end by 1 base; junction bases not matched to a gene: 22. The CDR3 loop is CASRSGGPGQGKVVSNQPQHF. The CDR3 coding sequence is TGTGCCAGCAGGTCTGGCGGACCGGGACAGGGAAAGGTTGTGAGCAATCAGCCCCAGCATTTT.

This clonotype occurred a few times. This chain connects TRBV2 to TRBJ2-7; a weak D match, TRBD2 (6 bases). Deletions cut 7 bases from V and 6 bases from J, with 28 bases between. Germline CDR1 is SNHLY and CDR2 is FYNNEI. This CDR3 is 17 amino acids long. CDR3 sequence: CASTLTSPYAGPSEQYF. The DNA for the CDR3 is TGTGCCAGCACCTTGACTTCTCCCTATGCGGGGCCTTCCGAGCAGTACTTC.

This clonotype was recorded at least ten times. This sequence joins TRBV7-3 and TRBJ2-5; the D gene is possibly TRBD2 (5 bases). V shed 5 bases and J shed 2 bases, with 12 bases lying between them. The germline V gene encodes CDR1 SGHTA and CDR2 FQGTGA. This CDR3 is built from 14 residues. Written as DNA, the CDR3 is TGTGCCAGCAGCCCCGGGGTTGGACAAGAGACCCAGTACTTC. Residues: CASSPGVGQETQYF.

The gene calls are TRBV7-6 and TRBJ1-1; TRBD1 is a possible D gene (5 bases). The CDR3 contains 17 residues. The V end was cut by 1 base, the J end by 5 bases, with 20 bases between. In germline, CDR1 is SGHVS, CDR2 FNYEAQ. DNA of the CDR3: TGTGCCAGCAGCTTAGGGGCAGGGAGGTATGTGTTGACTGAAGCTTTCTTT. Its protein is CASSLGAGRYVLTEAFF.

V is TRBV7-6 and J is TRBJ1-2; 7 bases are a match to TRBD1. The CDR3 loop spans 14 amino acids. Germline CDR1 SGHVS, CDR2 FNYEAQ. The trim removed 4 bases at V and 8 bases at J, leaving 10 bases unmatched. The CDR3 bases are TGTGCCAGCAGCTCCCCAGGGGGAAGTTTCGGCTACACCTTC. Translated: CASSSPGGSFGYTF.

The chain joins TRBV20-1 to TRBJ2-1, with D uncertain. V dropped 0 bases and J dropped 0 bases, with 9 bases sitting between them. CDR3 length: 15 residues. Germline CDR1 reads DFQATT; CDR2 reads SNEGSKA (reference sequence). The CDR3, as DNA: TGCAGTGCTAGAGACGTCTCAAGCTCCTACAATGAGCAGTTCTTC. It encodes CSARDVSSSYNEQFF.

V is TRBV15 and J is TRBJ1-4; no firm D call. From germline, CDR1 is LNHNV and CDR2 YYDKDF (reference sequence). Trimming left V 3 bases short and J 6 bases short, with 14 bases between. This CDR3 region has 15 residues. The CDR3 loop is CATSRFNNGDEKLFF. CDR3 DNA sequence: TGTGCCACCAGCAGGTTTAATAACGGTGATGAAAAACTGTTTTTT.

This clonotype was counted a few times. CDR3 amino acids: CASSLSWTGSYNEQFF. The DNA for the CDR3 is TGTGCCAGCAGCTTGTCCTGGACAGGCTCCTACAATGAGCAGTTCTTC. The rearrangement links TRBV7-9 to TRBJ2-1, with TRBD1 identical over 7 bases. Unmatched junction bases numbered 5, after V lost 3 bases and J lost 0 bases. The CDR3 has 16 amino acids. Germline CDR1 and CDR2: SEHNR and FQNEAQ (reference sequence).

This clonotype was seen a handful of times. V is TRBV6-1 and J is TRBJ2-7, with D possibly being TRBD1 (6 bases). Germline V gene lookup returns CDR1 MNHNS and CDR2 SASEGT. With 3 bases removed from V and 0 bases from J, the gap between germline ends came to 12 bases. This CDR3 has 15 amino acids. CDR3 amino acids: CASSDHRVHSYEQYV. In nucleotides, the CDR3 is TGTGCCAGCAGTGACCACAGGGTACACTCCTACGAGCAGTACGTC.

The chain couples TRBV10-1 to TRBJ2-3; tentatively, D is TRBD2 (6 bases). The CDR3 spans 12 residues. Trimming took 4 bases from V and 6 from J, leaving 8 bases between them. CDR1 WNHNN and CDR2 SYGVQD come from the germline V gene (reference sequence). The CDR3 sequence is CASSGLEDTQYF. DNA for the CDR3: TGCGCCAGCAGTGGACTAGAGGATACGCAGTATTTT.

V and J are TRBV27 and TRBJ2-1; no clear D gene. In germline, CDR1 is MNHEY, CDR2 SMNVEV (reference sequence). The CDR3 contains 17 residues. V dropped 7 bases and J dropped 0 bases, with 19 bases sitting between them. CDR3 residues: CASTSAAATSSYNEQFF. DNA for the CDR3: TGTGCCAGCACCAGCGCGGCAGCGACAAGCTCCTACAATGAGCAGTTCTTC.

CDR3 DNA: TGCAGCGTTGAGTTGGGAGGGGGCAGTGTCTATGGCTACACCTTC. Residues: CSVELGGGSVYGYTF. J is TRBJ1-2 and V is TRBV29-1; the match to TRBD1 covers 7 bases. V dropped 3 bases and J dropped 4; count of bases not matched to a gene: 11. CDR3 length: 15 amino acids. Germline CDR1 is SQVTM and CDR2 is ANQGSEA.

This clonotype was found many times. The rearrangement uses TRBV5-1 and TRBJ2-1; D is tentatively TRBD1 or TRBD2 (5 bases each). Trimming cost V 0 bases and J 4 bases, with 14 bases left between them. Per germline, CDR1 SGHRS and CDR2 YFSETQ. The CDR3 extends over 16 amino acids. This chain's CDR3 is CASSLEGDGPYNEQFF. The DNA of the CDR3 is TGCGCCAGCAGCTTGGAAGGGGACGGCCCGTACAATGAGCAGTTCTTC.

The rearrangement joins TRBV6-1 to TRBJ2-7; D perhaps matches TRBD2 (6 bases). Germline assignment: CDR1 MNHNS and CDR2 SASEGT. The CDR3 sequence is 13 residues long. V was cut by 4 bases and J by 4 bases, with 11 bases left in between. The CDR3 here is CASSVPGGYEQYV. DNA of the CDR3: TGTGCCAGCAGTGTCCCCGGGGGATACGAGCAGTACGTC.

This clonotype was observed a handful of times. V usage is TRBV7-8 and J usage is TRBJ1-1, with D perhaps TRBD1 (6 bases). This CDR3 has 17 residues. The ends were cut back, 4 bases at V and 2 bases at J, with 20 bases in the middle. Germline values: CDR1 SGHVS, CDR2 FQNEAQ. CDR3 region: CASSWVAFLGGNTEAFF. In DNA, the CDR3 is TGTGCCAGCAGCTGGGTTGCGTTTTTAGGGGGAAACACTGAAGCTTTCTTT.